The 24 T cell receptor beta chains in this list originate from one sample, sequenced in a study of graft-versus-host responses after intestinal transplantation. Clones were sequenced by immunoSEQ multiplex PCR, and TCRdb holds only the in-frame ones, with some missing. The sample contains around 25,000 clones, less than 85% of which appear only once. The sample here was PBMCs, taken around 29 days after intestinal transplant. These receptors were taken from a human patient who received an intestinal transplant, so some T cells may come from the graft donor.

The CDR3: CASSQEGGNTIYF. DNA of the CDR3: TGTGCCAGCAGCCAAGAAGGTGGAAACACCATATATTTT. The genes are TRBV14 and TRBJ1-3; no clear D gene. Trimming removed 0 bases at V and 3 bases at J, with 3 bases between. This CDR3 has 13 residues. Germline V CDR1 and CDR2: SGHDN, FVKESK.

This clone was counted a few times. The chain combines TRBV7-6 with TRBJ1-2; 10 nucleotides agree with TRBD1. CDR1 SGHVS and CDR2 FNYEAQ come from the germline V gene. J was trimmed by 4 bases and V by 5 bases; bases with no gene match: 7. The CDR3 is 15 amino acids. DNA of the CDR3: TGTGCCAGCAGCCCCGGGACAGGGGACCCCTATGGCTACACCTTC. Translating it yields CASSPGTGDPYGYTF.

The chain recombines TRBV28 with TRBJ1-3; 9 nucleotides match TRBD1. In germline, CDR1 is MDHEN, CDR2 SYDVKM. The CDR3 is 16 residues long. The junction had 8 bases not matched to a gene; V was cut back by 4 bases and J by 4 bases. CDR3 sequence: CASSSPGQGAGNTIYF. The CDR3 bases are TGTGCCAGCAGTTCCCCGGGACAGGGCGCAGGAAACACCATATATTTT.

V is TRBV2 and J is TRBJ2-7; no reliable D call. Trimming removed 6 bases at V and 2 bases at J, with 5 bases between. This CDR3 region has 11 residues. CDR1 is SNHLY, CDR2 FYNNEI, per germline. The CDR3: CASSDTYEQYF. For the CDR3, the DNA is TGTGCCAGCAGCGATACCTACGAGCAGTACTTC.

The CDR3 DNA reads TGTGCCAGCAGCCCCGGGCCCCAAGAGACCCAGTACTTC. It encodes CASSPGPQETQYF. The chain carries TRBV6-4 and TRBJ2-5; D gene unclear. Trimming shortened V by 6 bases and J by 1 base, and 9 bases separated the two germline ends. CDR3 length: 13 residues. The germline gives CDR1 MRHNA, CDR2 SNTAGT.

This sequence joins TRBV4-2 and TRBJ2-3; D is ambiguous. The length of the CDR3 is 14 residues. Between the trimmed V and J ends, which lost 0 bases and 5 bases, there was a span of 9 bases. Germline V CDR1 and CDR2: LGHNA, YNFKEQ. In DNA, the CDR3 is TGTGCCAGCAGCCAAGATGAGACTGAAGATACGCAGTATTTT. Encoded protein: CASSQDETEDTQYF.

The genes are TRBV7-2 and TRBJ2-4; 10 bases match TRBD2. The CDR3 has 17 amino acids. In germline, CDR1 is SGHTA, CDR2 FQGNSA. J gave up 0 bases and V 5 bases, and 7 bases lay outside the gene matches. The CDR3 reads CASSPAGGNVAKNIQYF. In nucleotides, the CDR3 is TGTGCCAGCAGCCCAGCGGGGGGGAACGTAGCCAAAAACATTCAGTACTTC.

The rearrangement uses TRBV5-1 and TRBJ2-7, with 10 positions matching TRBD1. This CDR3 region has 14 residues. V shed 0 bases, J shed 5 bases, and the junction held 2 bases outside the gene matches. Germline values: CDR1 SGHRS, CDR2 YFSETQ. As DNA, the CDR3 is TGCGCCAGCAGCTTGGCCGGGACAGGGGACGAGCAGTACTTC. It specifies CASSLAGTGDEQYF.

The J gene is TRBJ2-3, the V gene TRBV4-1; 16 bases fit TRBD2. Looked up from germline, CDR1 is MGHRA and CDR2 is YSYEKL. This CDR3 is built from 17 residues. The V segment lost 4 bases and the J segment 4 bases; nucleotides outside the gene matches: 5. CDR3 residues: CASSPTGTSGGADTQYF. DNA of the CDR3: TGCGCCAGCAGCCCCACCGGGACTAGCGGGGGGGCAGATACGCAGTATTTT.

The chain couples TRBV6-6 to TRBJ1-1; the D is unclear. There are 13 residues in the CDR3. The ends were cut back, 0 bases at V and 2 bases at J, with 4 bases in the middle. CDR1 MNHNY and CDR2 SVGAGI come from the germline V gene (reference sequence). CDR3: CASSYSTNTEAFF. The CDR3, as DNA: TGTGCCAGCAGTTACTCGACAAACACTGAAGCTTTCTTT.

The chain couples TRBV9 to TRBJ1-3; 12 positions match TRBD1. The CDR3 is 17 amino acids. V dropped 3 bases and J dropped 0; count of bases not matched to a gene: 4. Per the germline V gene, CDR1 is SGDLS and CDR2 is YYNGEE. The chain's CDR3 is CASSGGQGAFSGNTIYF. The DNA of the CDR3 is TGTGCCAGCAGCGGGGGACAGGGGGCTTTCTCTGGAAACACCATATATTTT.

CDR3 residues: CASSLEIRPLAGTDTQYF. The CDR3 DNA reads as TGTGCCAGCAGCTTGGAAATAAGGCCCCTAGCGGGAACAGATACGCAGTATTTT. The V gene is TRBV5-8, the J gene TRBJ2-3, with 9 positions matching TRBD2. J lost 3 bases, V lost 0 bases, and 11 bases had no gene match. Germline V gene lookup returns CDR1 SGHTS and CDR2 YDEGEE. This CDR3 is 18 amino acids long.

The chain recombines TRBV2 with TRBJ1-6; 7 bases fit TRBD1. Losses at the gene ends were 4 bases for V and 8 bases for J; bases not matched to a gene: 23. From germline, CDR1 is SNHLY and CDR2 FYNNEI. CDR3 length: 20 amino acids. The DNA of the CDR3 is TGTGCCAGCAGTGTTTCCTACCATGGGTCAAGACAGGGAGGGGATTCACCCCTCCACTTT. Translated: CASSVSYHGSRQGGDSPLHF.

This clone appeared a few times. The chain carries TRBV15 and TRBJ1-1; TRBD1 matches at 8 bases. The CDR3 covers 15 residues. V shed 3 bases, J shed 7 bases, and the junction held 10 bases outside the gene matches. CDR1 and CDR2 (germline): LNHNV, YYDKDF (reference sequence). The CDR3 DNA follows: TGTGCCACCAGCAGGGTGGCAGGGGGCATGGGTGAAGCTTTCTTT. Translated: CATSRVAGGMGEAFF.

The chain's CDR3 is CAWSPGTGGVQPQHF. The CDR3 nucleotides read TGTGCCTGGAGTCCCGGGACAGGGGGTGTTCAGCCCCAGCATTTT. The chain joins TRBV30 to TRBJ1-5, with TRBD1 identical over 11 bases. V shed 2 bases and J 6 bases; nucleotides not matched to a gene: 6. Germline CDR1 is GTSNPN and CDR2 is SVGIG (reference sequence). This CDR3 spans 15 amino acids.

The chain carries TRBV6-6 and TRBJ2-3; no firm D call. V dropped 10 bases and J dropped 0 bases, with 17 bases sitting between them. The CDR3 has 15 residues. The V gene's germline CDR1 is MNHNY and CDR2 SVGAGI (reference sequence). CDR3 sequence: CATESWTWSTDTQYF. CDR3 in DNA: TGTGCCACCGAATCCTGGACCTGGAGCACAGATACGCAGTATTTT.

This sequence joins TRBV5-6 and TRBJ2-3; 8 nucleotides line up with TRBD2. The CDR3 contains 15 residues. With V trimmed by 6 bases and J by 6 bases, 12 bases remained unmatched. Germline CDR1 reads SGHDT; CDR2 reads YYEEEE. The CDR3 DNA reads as TGTGCCAGCACCCCACCGGGACTAGGGTGGGATACGCAGTATTTT. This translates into CASTPPGLGWDTQYF.

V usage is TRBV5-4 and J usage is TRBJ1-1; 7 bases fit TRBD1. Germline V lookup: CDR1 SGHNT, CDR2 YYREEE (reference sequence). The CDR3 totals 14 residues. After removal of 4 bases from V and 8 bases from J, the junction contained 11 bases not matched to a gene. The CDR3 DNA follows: TGTGCCAGCAGCCCGCTGACAGGGCGGTCGGAAGCTTTCTTT. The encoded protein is CASSPLTGRSEAFF. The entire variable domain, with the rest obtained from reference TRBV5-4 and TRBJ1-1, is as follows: ETGVTQSPTHLIKTRGQQVTLRCSSQSGHNTVSWYQQALGQGPQFIFQYYREEENGRGNFPPRFSGLQFPNYSSELNVNALELDDSALYLCASSPLTGRSEAFFGQGTRLTVV.

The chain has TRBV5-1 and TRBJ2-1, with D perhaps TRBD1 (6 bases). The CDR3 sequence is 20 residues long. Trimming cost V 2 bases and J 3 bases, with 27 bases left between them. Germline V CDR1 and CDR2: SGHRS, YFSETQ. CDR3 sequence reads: CASSLPGQPRPKKDYNEQFF. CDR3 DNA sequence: TGCGCCAGCAGCTTACCCGGACAGCCGCGCCCAAAAAAGGACTACAATGAGCAGTTCTTC.

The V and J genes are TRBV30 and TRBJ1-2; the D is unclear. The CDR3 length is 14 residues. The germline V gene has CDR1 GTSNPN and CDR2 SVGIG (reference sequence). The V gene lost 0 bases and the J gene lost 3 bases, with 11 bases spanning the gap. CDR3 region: CAWSVRAIHYGYTF. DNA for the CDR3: TGTGCCTGGAGTGTACGGGCGATTCACTATGGCTACACCTTC. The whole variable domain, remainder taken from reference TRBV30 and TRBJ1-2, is SQTIHQWPATLVQPVGSPLSLECTVEGTSNPNLYWYRQAAGRGLQLLFYSVGIGQISSEVPQNLSASRPQDRQFILSSKKLLLSDSGFYLCAWSVRAIHYGYTFGSGTRLTVV.

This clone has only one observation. CDR3 nucleotide sequence: TGTGCCAGCAGCGTAGGACGGCTCTTCTATGGCTACACCTTC. The encoded protein is CASSVGRLFYGYTF. V and J are TRBV9 and TRBJ1-2, with D unresolved. V was trimmed by 0 bases and J by 4 bases, leaving 10 bases between them. There are 14 residues in the CDR3. From germline, CDR1 is SGDLS and CDR2 YYNGEE.

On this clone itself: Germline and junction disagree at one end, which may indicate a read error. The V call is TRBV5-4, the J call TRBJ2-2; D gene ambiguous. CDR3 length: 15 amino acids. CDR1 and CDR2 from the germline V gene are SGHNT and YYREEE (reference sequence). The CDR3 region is CAGSFRQVNTGELFF. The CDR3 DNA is TGTGCCGGCAGCTTCCGGCAGGTGAACACCGGGGAGCTGTTTTTT.

The CDR3 DNA reads as TGTGCCAGCAGCATGACAGGGAGCACAGATACGCAGTATTTT. Its translation: CASSMTGSTDTQYF. The V call is TRBV7-3, the J call TRBJ2-3, with 7 bases identical to TRBD1. The V segment lost 5 bases and the J segment 0 bases; nucleotides outside the gene matches: 2. This CDR3 has 14 residues. Per the germline V gene, CDR1 is SGHTA and CDR2 is FQGTGA.

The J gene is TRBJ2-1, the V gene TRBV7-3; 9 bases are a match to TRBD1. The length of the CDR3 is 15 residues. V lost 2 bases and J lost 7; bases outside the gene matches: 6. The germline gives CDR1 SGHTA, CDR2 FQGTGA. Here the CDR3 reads CASSLRGDRDNEQFF. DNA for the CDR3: TGTGCCAGCAGCTTACGGGGGGACAGGGATAATGAGCAGTTCTTC.